The 30 T cell receptor beta chains below all came from one sample that was sequenced in a study of T cells after posttransplantation cyclophosphamide. Profiled with immunoSEQ multiplex PCR; TCRdb holds only in-frame clones, not every one. The table records 4,500 to 5,000 clones, approximately 79% of them present only once. Treatment was busulfan-fludarabine conditioning, a marrow graft, and cyclophosphamide on days +3 and +4. The sequenced sample was PBMCs, obtained 86 days after allogeneic stem cell transplant with posttransplant cyclophosphamide. The receptors were gathered from a male patient in his fifties who received an allogeneic stem cell transplant from an unrelated donor, was CMV-positive, and had acute GVHD only. The graft donor may have contributed some T cells.

The chain links TRBV7-3 to TRBJ2-3, with a possible D match to TRBD2 (5 bases). Germline CDR1 and CDR2: SGHTA and FQGTGA. The CDR3 is made up of 13 amino acids. V gave up 7 bases and J gave up 2 bases, with 10 bases separating them. DNA of the CDR3: TGTGCCAGCAATCGGGGAGACACAGATACGCAGTATTTT. This codes for CASNRGDTDTQYF.

This sequence joins TRBV27 and TRBJ1-1, with a weak D call TRBD1 (5 bases). Trimming left V 2 bases short and J 4 bases short, with 8 bases between. The CDR3 runs to 13 residues. Germline CDR1 and CDR2: MNHEY and SMNVEV (reference sequence). The CDR3 bases are TGTGCCAGCAGTTTAGCAGGGTTCACTGAAGCTTTCTTT. Translating it yields CASSLAGFTEAFF.

V gene TRBV5-8 combines with J gene TRBJ2-1; 10 bases are shared with TRBD1. This CDR3 spans 15 amino acids. With 8 bases clipped from V and 5 bases from J, the junction kept 10 bases outside the gene matches. Germline CDR1 and CDR2: SGHTS and YDEGEE. This chain's CDR3 is CARESGTGANNEQFF. The DNA of the CDR3 is TGTGCCAGAGAGTCCGGGACAGGGGCTAACAATGAGCAGTTCTTC.

This chain joins TRBV4-1 and TRBJ2-1, with TRBD2 as a possible D gene (5 bases). The CDR3 runs to 17 residues. Germline V gives CDR1 MGHRA, CDR2 YSYEKL. V shed 1 base and J shed 1 base, with 14 bases lying between them. The CDR3 nucleotides read TGCGCCAGCAGCCAAGCCGCGTTTAGCGCGTCCTACAATGAGCAGTTCTTC. This sequence encodes CASSQAAFSASYNEQFF.

The chain joins TRBV11-2 to TRBJ2-3; 7 nucleotides agree with TRBD2. V trimming: 0 bases; J trimming: 7 bases; junction bases outside the gene matches: 7. The CDR3 totals 15 residues. Germline assignment: CDR1 SGHAT and CDR2 FQNNGV. Here the CDR3 DNA reads TGTGCCAGCAGCTTAGATCCGGGGGGAGGGTATACGCAGTATTTT. This translates into CASSLDPGGGYTQYF.

The chain employs TRBV4-1 and TRBJ1-1, with D unclear. Germline V gene data show CDR1 as MGHRA and CDR2 as YSYEKL. CDR3 size: 16 residues. V lost 4 bases and J lost 1, with 16 bases in between. CDR3 region: CASSRTGSGKNTEAFF. The DNA for the CDR3 is TGCGCCAGCAGCCGGACGGGGAGCGGTAAGAACACTGAAGCTTTCTTT.

The V call is TRBV6-1, the J call TRBJ2-4, with 11 bases matching TRBD1. CDR1 MNHNS and CDR2 SASEGT come from the germline V gene. The CDR3 contains 13 residues. With 8 bases clipped from V and 6 bases from J, the junction kept 3 bases outside the gene matches. CDR3 sequence: CASSGQGGNIQYF. DNA of the CDR3: TGTGCCAGCTCGGGACAGGGGGGAAACATTCAGTACTTC.

This chain joins TRBV9 and TRBJ2-7; 12 bases match TRBD2. The CDR3 covers 18 residues. V dropped 0 bases and J dropped 5; count of bases not matched to a gene: 12. Germline lookup yields CDR1 SGDLS and CDR2 YYNGEE. As DNA, the CDR3 is TGTGCCAGCAGCGTAGGGGGCCCGGGACTAGCGGGCCGAGACGAGCAGTACTTC. It specifies CASSVGGPGLAGRDEQYF.

The rearrangement uses TRBV7-2 and TRBJ2-1; the D gene is possibly TRBD1 (6 bases). The V end lost 2 bases, the J end lost 4 bases, and 6 bases lay between the germline ends. Germline CDR1 is SGHTA and CDR2 is FQGNSA. This CDR3 is 13 amino acids long. As DNA, the CDR3 is TGTGCCAGCAGCTTAAGGGGGTACAATGAGCAGTTCTTC. Residues: CASSLRGYNEQFF.

The chain is built from TRBV28 and TRBJ1-3, with 10 nucleotides matching TRBD1. The CDR3 has 17 amino acids. From germline, CDR1 is MDHEN and CDR2 SYDVKM. V lost 3 bases, J lost 8 bases, and 13 bases stayed unmatched. The chain's CDR3 is CASSFLSMTGGRDTIYF. The CDR3 region has the DNA TGTGCCAGCAGTTTTCTCTCCATGACAGGGGGCAGGGACACCATATATTTT.

This chain links TRBV2 with TRBJ2-1, with 8 bases that match TRBD1. Germline-derived CDR1 and CDR2 are SNHLY and FYNNEI. With V trimmed by 9 bases and J by 1 base, 5 bases remained unmatched. This CDR3 spans 14 amino acids. The CDR3 DNA follows: TGTGCCAGTCAGACAGGGGTGTCCTACAATGAGCAGTTCTTC. Amino acids: CASQTGVSYNEQFF.

The CDR3 spells CASSLLTGGGGGYTF. CDR3 nucleotides: TGTGCCAGCAGCTTGTTGACAGGGGGTGGCGGTGGCTACACCTTC. This chain joins TRBV7-6 and TRBJ1-2; TRBD1 matches at 9 bases. Germline values: CDR1 SGHVS, CDR2 FNYEAQ. The CDR3 is made up of 15 amino acids. V dropped 3 bases and J dropped 7; count of bases not matched to a gene: 9. Variable domain in full (rest from reference TRBV7-6 and TRBJ1-2): GAGVSQSPRYKVTKRGQDVALRCDPISGHVSLYWYRQALGQGPEFLTYFNYEAQQDKSGLPNDRFSAERPEGSISTLTIQRTEQRDSAMYRCASSLLTGGGGGYTFGSGTRLTVV.

The rearrangement links TRBV5-1 to TRBJ2-4; 7 nucleotides line up with TRBD1. Trimming at V came to 6 bases and at J to 7 bases, leaving 7 bases not matched to a gene. Germline V gives CDR1 SGHRS, CDR2 YFSETQ. This CDR3 has 13 amino acids. The CDR3 nucleotides read TGCGCCAGCACGGCGACAGGGCAGAACATTCAGTACTTC. Amino acids: CASTATGQNIQYF.

J is TRBJ1-1 and V is TRBV5-1; D perhaps matches TRBD1 (6 bases). Trimming removed 7 bases at V and 6 bases at J, with 10 bases between. There are 11 residues in the CDR3. The germline gives CDR1 SGHRS, CDR2 YFSETQ. CDR3 in amino acids: CASRGAAEAFF. The CDR3 DNA reads as TGCGCCAGCCGGGGGGCGGCTGAAGCTTTCTTT.

This clone was seen a single time. The chain carries TRBV10-2 and TRBJ1-1; no clear D gene. V gave up 2 bases and J gave up 1 base, with 8 bases separating them. The CDR3 totals 14 residues. Germline-derived CDR1 and CDR2 are WSHSY and SAAADI. CDR3 nucleotide sequence: TGCGCCAGCAGTGAGGGACTGTGGAACACTGAAGCTTTCTTT. This encodes CASSEGLWNTEAFF.

This chain uses TRBV6-4 with TRBJ2-2; D is perhaps TRBD2 (6 bases). The CDR3 loop spans 17 amino acids. The germline V and J ends were trimmed by 1 base and 4 bases, with 16 bases remaining between them. Germline CDR1 MRHNA, CDR2 SNTAGT. For the CDR3, the DNA is TGTGCCAGCAGTGACTATGGTAGCGTCGGGAGCACCGGGGAGCTGTTTTTT. This translates into CASSDYGSVGSTGELFF.

The chain uses TRBV4-2 and TRBJ2-5, with 10 positions matching TRBD2. Per germline, CDR1 LGHNA and CDR2 YNFKEQ. The V segment lost 1 base and the J segment 5 bases; nucleotides outside the gene matches: 16. The CDR3 has 19 residues. The CDR3 is CASSQAASGSVTGGETQYF. As DNA, the CDR3 is TGTGCCAGCAGCCAAGCAGCTAGCGGGAGTGTTACGGGGGGGGAGACCCAGTACTTC.

This chain links TRBV6-4 with TRBJ2-1, with 9 bases fitting TRBD2. The ends lost 3 bases at V and 7 bases at J; junction bases unmatched: 1. The V gene's germline CDR1 is MRHNA and CDR2 SNTAGT. The CDR3 contains 13 residues. The DNA for the CDR3 is TGTGCCAGCAGTGATACTAGCGGGAATGAGCAGTTCTTC. Its translation is CASSDTSGNEQFF.

The chain joins TRBV27 to TRBJ2-1; TRBD2 matches at 8 bases. From germline, CDR1 is MNHEY and CDR2 SMNVEV (reference sequence). The CDR3 length is 16 residues. With 3 bases clipped from V and 4 bases from J, the junction kept 8 bases outside the gene matches. In DNA form, the CDR3 reads TGTGCCAGCAGTTTTTATGGGCGGGGGGAATACAATGAGCAGTTCTTC. Encoded protein: CASSFYGRGEYNEQFF.

The count of this clone is one. The chain employs TRBV4-2 and TRBJ1-6; D is unresolved. This CDR3 has 18 amino acids. Looked up from germline, CDR1 is LGHNA and CDR2 is YNFKEQ. The ends were cut back, 2 bases at V and 0 bases at J, with 14 bases in the middle. CDR3 region: CASSQLVLSSSYNSPLHF. The CDR3, as DNA: TGTGCCAGCAGCCAATTAGTTTTGTCGAGCTCCTATAATTCACCCCTCCACTTT.

This clone was counted only a few times. The genes are TRBV7-9 and TRBJ1-1; D unclear. The CDR3 spans 14 residues. In germline, CDR1 is SEHNR, CDR2 FQNEAQ (reference sequence). With 6 bases removed from V and 1 base from J, the gap between germline ends came to 12 bases. The CDR3 nucleotides are TGTGCCAGCAGGCCAGAGCGATCGAACACTGAAGCTTTCTTT. Its protein is CASRPERSNTEAFF.

The rearrangement uses TRBV19 and TRBJ1-1; D gene unclear. The V gene's germline CDR1 is LNHDA and CDR2 SQIVND (reference sequence). This CDR3 is built from 13 residues. Trimming stripped 3 bases from V and 8 bases from J, with 13 bases between. The CDR3 here is CASSIGLGDEAFF. The CDR3 DNA follows: TGTGCCAGTAGTATTGGCCTGGGAGACGAAGCTTTCTTT. Full variable domain (missing parts from reference TRBV19 and TRBJ1-1): DGGITQSPKYLFRKEGQNVTLSCEQNLNHDAMYWYRQDPGQGLRLIYYSQIVNDFQKGDIAEGYSVSREKKESFPLTVTSAQKNPTAFYLCASSIGLGDEAFFGQGTRLTVV.

This rearrangement joins TRBV18 to TRBJ2-1; D remains unclear. This CDR3 comprises 11 residues. The germline CDR1 and CDR2 sequences are KGHSH and LQKENI. The ends were cut back, 6 bases at V and 5 bases at J, with 5 bases in the middle. DNA for the CDR3: TGTGCCAGCTCTCGAGACAATGAGCAGTTCTTC. This sequence encodes CASSRDNEQFF.

The J gene is TRBJ1-3, the V gene TRBV4-1; the D gene is possibly TRBD1 (5 bases). The V and J ends lost 0 bases and 0 bases respectively, with 15 bases between them. The CDR3 sequence is 18 residues long. Germline loops: CDR1 MGHRA, CDR2 YSYEKL. CDR3 DNA sequence: TGCGCCAGCAGCCAAGATAGCGGGGCGAGATACTCTGGAAACACCATATATTTT. This translates into CASSQDSGARYSGNTIYF.

The chain has TRBV5-1 and TRBJ1-2; tentatively, D is TRBD1 (5 bases). Trimming stripped 1 base from V and 6 bases from J, with 13 bases between. The CDR3 contains 14 residues. Germline values: CDR1 SGHRS, CDR2 YFSETQ. The CDR3 nucleotides read TGCGCCAGCAGCTTGCAGGGAACGGGCGATGGCTACACCTTC. Amino acid sequence: CASSLQGTGDGYTF.

The rearrangement joins TRBV6-1 to TRBJ1-5, with D possibly being TRBD1 (5 bases). The V and J ends lost 1 base and 9 bases respectively, with 19 bases between them. Germline V gene lookup returns CDR1 MNHNS and CDR2 SASEGT. This CDR3 is built from 16 residues. The CDR3 reads CASSEGWEGSAGPQHF. CDR3 nucleotides: TGTGCCAGCAGTGAAGGATGGGAGGGGTCGGCGGGGCCCCAGCATTTT.

This chain connects TRBV19 to TRBJ2-1; a possible D gene is TRBD2 (5 bases). This CDR3 contains 14 residues. Trimming took off 4 bases at V and 7 bases at J, with 14 bases between the two ends. The germline V gene has CDR1 LNHDA and CDR2 SQIVND (reference sequence). The CDR3 sequence: CASSRGIERNEQFF. The CDR3 region has the DNA TGTGCCAGTAGTAGAGGGATTGAGAGGAATGAGCAGTTCTTC.

The chain uses TRBV5-6 and TRBJ1-2; D gene uncertain. The V and J ends lost 0 bases and 7 bases respectively, with 13 bases between them. This CDR3 has 14 amino acids. Germline lookup yields CDR1 SGHDT and CDR2 YYEEEE. The CDR3 region has the DNA TGTGCCAGCAGCTTGGCCGGGATGAAGAGTGGCTACACCTTC. This gives the protein CASSLAGMKSGYTF.

The chain links TRBV2 to TRBJ1-4, with D possibly TRBD1 on 5 matching bases. The CDR3 runs 15 residues. The germline CDR1 and CDR2 sequences are SNHLY and FYNNEI. The ends were cut back, 7 bases at V and 6 bases at J, with 18 bases in the middle. CDR3 sequence (DNA): TGTGCCAGCACTCTCACGGGGAGGGGCGATGAAAAACTGTTTTTT. Encoded protein: CASTLTGRGDEKLFF. Based on the CDR3 plus reference TRBV2 and TRBJ1-4, the full variable domain is EPEVTQTPSHQVTQMGQEVILRCVPISNHLYFYWYRQILGQKVEFLVSFYNNEISEKSEIFDDQFSVERPDGSNFTLKIRSTKLEDSAMYFCASTLTGRGDEKLFFGSGTQLSVL.

The chain links TRBV7-2 to TRBJ1-4, with D tentatively TRBD1 (5 bases). Trimming left V 1 base short and J 10 bases short, with 19 bases between. Germline CDR1 is SGHTA and CDR2 is FQGNSA. This CDR3 has 16 amino acids. The CDR3 nucleotides read TGTGCCAGCAGCTTAGTCTCCGCAGCGGGTAGGGGAAAACTGTTTTTT. Amino acids: CASSLVSAAGRGKLFF.